The text below deals with one T cell receptor (beta chain). The antigen remains undetermined. The data stem from a study of tumor-infiltrating lymphocytes in localized non-small cell lung cancer. Study in general: From each patient, both tumor and uninvolved lung, non-adjacent to tumor, were sampled. General study points: Only some patients had TCR sequencing, depending on available tissue. Immunotypes IM1 and IM2 had similar TCR-derived T-cell fractions. Compared with uninvolved lung, tumors showed higher T cell infiltration by TCRbeta sequencing.

Trimming stripped 3 bases from V and 1 base from J, with 6 bases between. CDR3 length: 14 amino acids. Germline-derived CDR1 and CDR2 are MDHEN and SYDVKM. Method: immunoSEQ multiplex PCR; TCRdb's copy keeps in-frame clones and lacks some. The sample lists 15,000 to 20,000 clones; approximately 80% were seen once. The sequencing input was lung tumor tissue. V and J are TRBV28 and TRBJ1-4; D uncertain. The receptor was derived from a human donor with non-small cell lung cancer. The DNA of the CDR3 is TGTGCCAGCAGTTTTCGTGGAACTAATGAAAAACTGTTTTTT. It yields the protein CASSFRGTNEKLFF.